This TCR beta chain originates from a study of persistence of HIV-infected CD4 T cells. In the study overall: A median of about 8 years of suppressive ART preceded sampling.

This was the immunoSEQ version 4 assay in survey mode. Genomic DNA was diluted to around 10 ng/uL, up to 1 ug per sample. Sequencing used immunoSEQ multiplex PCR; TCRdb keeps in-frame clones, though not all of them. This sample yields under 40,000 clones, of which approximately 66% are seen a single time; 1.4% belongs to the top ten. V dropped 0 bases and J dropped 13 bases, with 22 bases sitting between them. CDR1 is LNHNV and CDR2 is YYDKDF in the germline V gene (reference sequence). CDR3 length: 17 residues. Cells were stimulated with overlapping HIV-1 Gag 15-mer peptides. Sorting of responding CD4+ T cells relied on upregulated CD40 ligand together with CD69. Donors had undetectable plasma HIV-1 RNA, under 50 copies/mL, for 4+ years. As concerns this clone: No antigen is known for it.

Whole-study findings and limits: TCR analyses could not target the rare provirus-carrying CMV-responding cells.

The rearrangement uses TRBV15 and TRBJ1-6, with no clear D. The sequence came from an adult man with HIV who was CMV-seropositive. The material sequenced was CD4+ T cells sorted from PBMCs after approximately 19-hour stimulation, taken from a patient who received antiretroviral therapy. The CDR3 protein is CATSRESSSLRFLPLHF. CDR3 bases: TGTGCCACCAGCAGAGAATCTAGCAGCCTAAGGTTCTTGCCCCTCCACTTT.